The rows below give T cell receptor beta chains drawn from one sample of a study of T-cell reconstitution after alpha-beta-depleted transplantation in children. TCRdb reprocessed the PCR reads via MiXCR and lists one record per CDR3 protein. The table lists about 78,000 distinct CDR3 sequences, roughly 15% of them singletons, with less than 35% in the top ten. Sequencing was performed on PBMCs, mostly from graft donor cells, taken 180 days after TCRalphabeta/CD19-depleted stem cell transplant. Receptors were obtained from a male patient aged 2-15 years who had a stem cell transplant for acute lymphoblastic leukemia, so the T cells may come from the graft donor. Both conserved end residues are part of each CDR3. The D gene is left open where the match is weak. Where a row states a size, it is once, few, many or the class of an expanded clone; other rows omit it.

v_call	d_call	j_call	clone_size	cdr3_aa	cdr3_nt
TRBV7-9	.	TRBJ1-2	few	CASSFIQGNGYTF	TGTGCCAGCAGCTTTATACAGGGTAATGGCTACACCTTC
TRBV5-1	.	TRBJ2-3	.	CASSFDAPSTDTQYF	TGCGCCAGCAGCTTCGATGCACCCAGCACAGATACGCAGTATTTT
TRBV20-1	.	TRBJ2-2	many	CSARGRLGELFF	TGCAGTGCTAGGGGACGGTTAGGGGAGCTGTTTTTT
TRBV28	TRBD1	TRBJ2-1	.	CASKLTGLGGEQFF	TGTGCCAGCAAACTGACAGGGCTTGGGGGTGAGCAGTTCTTC
TRBV7-9	TRBD1	TRBJ1-5	.	CASSLGTGGNQPQHF	TGTGCCAGCAGCCTTGGGACAGGGGGTAATCAGCCCCAGCATTTT
TRBV7-2	TRBD2	TRBJ2-7	many	CASSLLLAGFYEQYF	TGTGCCAGCAGCTTATTACTAGCGGGATTCTACGAGCAGTACTTC
TRBV20-1	.	TRBJ1-4	.	CSATRLASREKLFF	TGCAGTGCTACTCGGCTGGCGTCGCGAGAAAAACTGTTTTTT
TRBV7-2	TRBD1	TRBJ2-5	.	CASSLNRGRETQYF	TGTGCCAGCAGCCTTAACAGGGGGCGGGAGACCCAGTACTTC
TRBV29-1	.	TRBJ1-1	.	CSVRSPINTEAFF	TGCAGCGTTCGATCCCCTATTAACACTGAAGCTTTCTTT
TRBV27	.	TRBJ1-1	few	CASSLYNIPAEGTNTEAFF	TGTGCCAGCAGTTTATATAATATTCCAGCGGAGGGGACGAACACTGAAGCTTTCTTT
TRBV6-6	.	TRBJ1-4	.	CASSFRRNEKLFF	TGTGCCAGCAGTTTCCGTCGTAATGAAAAACTGTTTTTT
TRBV5-1	.	TRBJ2-5	.	CASSFPPSRAQETQYF	TGCGCCAGCAGCTTTCCCCCCTCCCGGGCGCAAGAGACCCAGTACTTC
TRBV30	.	TRBJ2-5	.	CAWRSRGQETQYF	TGTGCCTGGAGGTCCAGGGGTCAAGAGACCCAGTACTTC
TRBV18	.	TRBJ2-3	.	CASSRGPGTDTQYF	TGTGCCAGCTCACGGGGACCGGGCACAGATACGCAGTATTTT
TRBV7-9	.	TRBJ2-2	.	CASSLGPRNPGELFF	TGTGCCAGCAGCTTAGGACCCAGAAACCCCGGGGAGCTGTTTTTT
TRBV20-1	.	TRBJ1-1	once	CSAFPGDRNTEAFF	TGCAGTGCTTTCCCCGGAGACAGAAACACTGAAGCTTTCTTT
TRBV27	.	TRBJ2-1	.	CASSPAESSYNEQFF	TGTGCCAGCAGTCCAGCGGAGAGCTCCTACAATGAGCAGTTCTTC
TRBV12-3/TRBV12-4	.	TRBJ2-3	.	CASSRLGSTFNTDTQYF	TGTGCCAGCAGCCGCCTAGGGTCTACCTTTAACACAGATACGCAGTATTTT
TRBV11-2	TRBD2	TRBJ2-7	.	CASTPGGWYHEQYF	TGTGCCAGCACCCCGGGGGGTTGGTACCACGAGCAGTACTTC
TRBV5-6	.	TRBJ2-3	few	CASSLQGGADTQYF	TGTGCCAGCAGCTTGCAGGGCGGGGCAGATACGCAGTATTTT
TRBV12-3/TRBV12-4	TRBD1	TRBJ1-6	.	CASTSTRRGRDSPLHF	TGTGCCAGCACCTCAACCCGCAGGGGGCGAGATTCACCCCTCCACTTT
TRBV6-5	TRBD2	TRBJ2-7	.	CASSYSTSGRHEQYF	TGTGCCAGCAGTTACTCCACTAGCGGGAGGCACGAGCAGTACTTC
TRBV5-1	TRBD1	TRBJ1-4	few	CASSWRQGAPNEKLFF	TGCGCCAGCAGCTGGAGACAGGGAGCACCTAATGAAAAACTGTTTTTT
TRBV7-6	.	TRBJ2-7	many	CASSLDRGYEQYF	TGTGCCAGCAGCTTAGATCGAGGTTACGAGCAGTACTTC
TRBV29-1	.	TRBJ2-7	.	CSVDGLFEQYF	TGCAGCGTTGACGGGCTCTTCGAACAGTACTTC
TRBV7-2	.	TRBJ1-1	.	CASSLVQALLSTEAFF	TGTGCCAGCAGCTTAGTTCAGGCCCTCCTGAGCACTGAAGCTTTCTTT
TRBV29-1	TRBD2	TRBJ2-3	.	CSVEGIRTLAGVVSRTDTQYF	TGCAGCGTTGAAGGAATTCGGACCCTAGCGGGAGTTGTAAGTAGGACAGATACGCAGTATTTT
TRBV15	TRBD2	TRBJ2-1	few	CATSIAGLAGGQGEQFF	TGTGCCACCAGCATAGCGGGGCTAGCGGGGGGGCAAGGTGAGCAGTTCTTC
TRBV11-2	.	TRBJ1-2	.	CASSLDLGYGYTF	TGTGCCAGCAGCTTAGATCTCGGGTATGGCTACACCTTC
TRBV6-5	TRBD2	TRBJ2-3	.	CASSYRAGGTDTQYF	TGTGCCAGCAGTTACAGAGCGGGAGGAACAGATACGCAGTATTTT
TRBV7-2	.	TRBJ1-5	few	CASSLAGLPQHF	TGTGCCAGCAGCTTAGCAGGTTTGCCCCAGCATTTT
TRBV12-3/TRBV12-4	TRBD1	TRBJ1-2	.	CASSSRQGKNGYTF	TGTGCCAGCAGTTCACGACAGGGGAAGAATGGCTACACCTTC
TRBV15	TRBD1	TRBJ2-1	.	CATSRLDRDENEQFF	TGTGCCACCAGCAGACTCGACAGGGATGAGAATGAGCAGTTCTTC
TRBV4-2	.	TRBJ1-6	.	CASSYRASGSPLHF	TGTGCCAGCAGCTACCGGGCCTCCGGTTCACCCCTCCACTTT
TRBV5-1	.	TRBJ2-1	.	CASSPGPGVGNEQFF	TGCGCCAGCAGCCCCGGACCGGGAGTGGGCAATGAGCAGTTCTTC
TRBV10-3	.	TRBJ2-6	many	CAIRATGSVGANVLTF	TGTGCCATCCGTGCAACAGGTTCGGTCGGGGCCAACGTCCTGACTTTC
TRBV18	TRBD1	TRBJ2-7	few	CASSPTGTGSYEQYF	TGTGCCAGCTCACCAACCGGGACAGGCTCCTACGAGCAGTACTTC
TRBV7-3	.	TRBJ2-3	.	CASSLSLGDTQYF	TGTGCCAGCAGCTTAAGTTTGGGGGATACGCAGTATTTT
TRBV20-1	.	TRBJ1-3	.	CSARGENGNTIYF	TGCAGTGCTAGAGGAGAGAATGGAAACACCATATATTTT
TRBV7-2	.	TRBJ2-3	few	CASSLAGTSTDTQYF	TGTGCCAGCAGCTTGGCGGGAACTAGCACAGATACGCAGTATTTT
TRBV10-3	TRBD1	TRBJ2-7	many	CAISRTGANEQYF	TGTGCCATCAGTCGGACAGGGGCCAACGAGCAGTACTTC
TRBV20-1	.	TRBJ2-7	few	CSARTGTLSYEQYF	TGCAGTGCTAGGACCGGGACTCTCTCCTACGAGCAGTACTTC
TRBV6-1	TRBD1	TRBJ1-2	few	CASSTAGQVVGYTF	TGTGCCAGCAGTACGGCGGGACAGGTCGTTGGCTACACCTTC
TRBV10-3	TRBD2	TRBJ2-5	few	CAISGGLAGIEETQYF	TGTGCCATCAGTGGGGGACTAGCGGGAATCGAAGAGACCCAGTACTTC
TRBV15	.	TRBJ1-4	.	CATSRDSGTVKKLFF	TGTGCCACCAGCAGAGACTCCGGGACCGTAAAAAAACTGTTTTTT
TRBV6-5	TRBD2	TRBJ2-7	many	CASSWLAGGSYEQYF	TGTGCCAGCAGTTGGTTGGCGGGAGGCTCCTACGAGCAGTACTTC
TRBV7-9	TRBD1	TRBJ1-3	.	CASSWGQFLSGNTIYF	TGTGCCAGCAGCTGGGGACAGTTTCTCTCTGGAAACACCATATATTTT
TRBV30	.	TRBJ1-2	few	CAWSEVEGYTF	TGTGCCTGGAGTGAGGTTGAAGGCTACACCTTC
TRBV7-3	TRBD2	TRBJ2-1	once	CASSLTGLAVYNEQFF	TGTGCCAGCAGCTTAACGGGACTAGCTGTCTACAATGAGCAGTTCTTC
TRBV29-1	.	TRBJ2-5	many	CSVAPNWETQYF	TGCAGCGTCGCGCCTAATTGGGAGACCCAGTACTTC
TRBV6-1	.	TRBJ1-1	.	CASSESLSAFF	TGTGCCAGCAGTGAGTCTTTGAGTGCTTTCTTT
TRBV29-1	.	TRBJ2-3	.	CSAGTGDTQYF	TGCAGCGCCGGAACGGGAGATACGCAGTATTTT
TRBV4-1	.	TRBJ1-1	.	CASSQVSTLNTEAFF	TGCGCCAGCAGCCAAGTCTCGACTCTGAACACTGAAGCTTTCTTT
TRBV7-2	.	TRBJ2-1	.	CASSLVGQVANEQFF	TGTGCCAGCAGCTTAGTCGGGCAGGTGGCGAATGAGCAGTTCTTC
TRBV12-3/TRBV12-4	TRBD1	TRBJ1-6	many	CASSLDRGNSPLHF	TGTGCCAGCAGTTTAGACAGGGGGAATTCACCCCTCCACTTT
TRBV7-2	.	TRBJ1-2	.	CASSLERAGYTF	TGTGCCAGCAGCTTAGAGAGAGCCGGCTACACCTTC
TRBV5-1	TRBD2	TRBJ2-5	few	CASSLGRVETQYF	TGCGCCAGCAGCCTTGGGAGGGTGGAGACCCAGTACTTC